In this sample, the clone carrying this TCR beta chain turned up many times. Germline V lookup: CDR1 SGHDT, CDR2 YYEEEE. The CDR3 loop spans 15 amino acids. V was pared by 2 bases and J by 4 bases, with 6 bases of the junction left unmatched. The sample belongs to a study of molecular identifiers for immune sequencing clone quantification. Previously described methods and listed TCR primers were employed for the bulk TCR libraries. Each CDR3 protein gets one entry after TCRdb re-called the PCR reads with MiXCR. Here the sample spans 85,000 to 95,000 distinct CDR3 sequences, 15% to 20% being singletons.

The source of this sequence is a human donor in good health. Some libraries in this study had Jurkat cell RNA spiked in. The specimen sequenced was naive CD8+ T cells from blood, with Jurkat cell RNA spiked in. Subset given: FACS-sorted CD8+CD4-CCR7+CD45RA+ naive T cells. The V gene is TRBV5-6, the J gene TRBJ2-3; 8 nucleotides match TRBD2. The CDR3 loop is CASSLEAGVADTQYF. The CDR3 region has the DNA TGTGCCAGCAGCTTAGAAGCGGGAGTCGCAGATACGCAGTATTTT. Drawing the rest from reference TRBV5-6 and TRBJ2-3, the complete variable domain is DAGVTQSPTHLIKTRGQQVTLRCSPKSGHDTVSWYQQALGQGPQFIFQYYEEEERQRGNFPDRFSGHQFPNYSSELNVNALLLGDSALYLCASSLEAGVADTQYFGPGTRLTVL.